This T cell receptor beta chain was obtained from a study of cytomegalovirus exposure and HLA in healthy donors. This CDR3 has 16 residues. J lost 1 base, V lost 2 bases, and 6 bases had no gene match. From germline, CDR1 is SGHDN and CDR2 FVKESK. The study ran its PCR with 60 Vbeta and 13 Jbeta primers. Libraries were prepared by immunoSEQ multiplex PCR; TCRdb keeps only in-frame clonotypes and omits some of them. The sample holds roughly 97,000 clones, over 9% seen once. The sequenced material came from PBMCs. The rearrangement uses TRBV14 and TRBJ2-7; TRBD1 matches at 9 bases. This TCR was sampled from a man in his forties or fifties in good health and CMV-seropositive. CDR3 loop: CASSQNRDRESYEQYF. The CDR3, as DNA: TGTGCCAGCAGCCAAAACCGGGACAGGGAATCCTACGAGCAGTACTTC.